This T cell receptor (beta chain) originates from a study of a mutant IDH1 vaccine in newly diagnosed glioma (TCRdb year 2021). Background for the entire study: The approximately 32 treated patients were approximately 62% male and around 40% female, with a mean age of about 38 years. Peripheral blood was drawn at six visits: V03 (baseline), V05, V07, V10, V12 and V13. Longitudinal TCRB deep sequencing was performed for 20 to 25 treated patients wherever samples were available for exploratory analyses. Before enrollment, patients had received standard therapy of radiotherapy alone, temozolomide alone, or radiochemotherapy with temozolomide; most received the combination. Study-wide conclusions, independent of this receptor: No apparent relationship was observed between pseudoprogression and alterations in the top peripheral T cell clonotypes detected by TCRB sequencing. PBMC samples for TCRB deep sequencing were selected based on availability. Vaccine-induced immune responses across multiple MHC alleles were detected in approximately 93% of patients. The authors stated that sample limitations prevented analyses of patient blood samples from being reproduced.

For this clone: Its antigen is not yet known. No qualities accompany the bases; no much larger clone lies one base away.

The time point label on this specimen signifies: baseline, week 1 (first vaccination visit). The treatment or condition label, read with the paper, signifies: pre-vaccination baseline after standard-of-care therapy. Newly diagnosed WHO grade 3 or 4 IDH1-mutant astrocytomas showing loss of nuclear ATRX were present in the donors. The samples were drawn from NOA16, a multicentre, single-arm, open-label phase I trial in Germany that tested a mutant IDH1 peptide vaccine in humans for the first time. Blood drawn at visit V03 was used as the baseline sample for immunogenicity testing. Genomic DNA for TCRB sequencing was isolated from EDTA blood with the DNeasy Blood and Tissue Kit. Preparation of the library involved the immunoSEQ multiplex PCR assay. Rearranged TCR beta chain sequences were amplified with the hsTCRB Kit following the manufacturer's protocol. Sequencing of TCRB libraries was carried out on an Illumina MiSeq. In the paper's pipeline: Demultiplexing, trimming and gene mapping were performed with the kit vendor's proprietary platform. The table comes from immuneACCESS by way of TCRdb, which keeps in-frame sequences with V and J called. Part of the clones is missing from these tables; in studies checked, under half for an unresolved V gene and the rest for unknown reasons. V and J calls and clone size are as listed in that table; D and trimming were resolved from the DNA. The sample has about 36,000 clones on record, just under 95% of them singletons. The ten largest clones add up to about 18% of the sample.

The TCR comes from a man between 18 and 35 years old with glioma. The sample was PBMCs, taken from a glioma patient treated with radiotherapy, temozolomide or both.

CDR3 sequence: CASSLLTSGRNEQFF. The sequence in DNA is TGTGCCAGCAGCCTGCTGACTAGCGGGAGGAATGAGCAGTTCTTC. The sequence is built from TRBV5-4 and TRBJ2-1; 13 middle bases align to TRBD2. From its cysteine to its phenylalanine, the CDR3 spans 15 amino acids. The retained sequence is limited to the CDR3, 45 bases, with the frame set at the first base. The germline V and J ends show losses of 4 bases and 7 bases respectively, and no gene match explains 5 bases of the junction. CDR1 and CDR2 are read off the germline V gene (reference sequence) as SGHNT and YYREEE.